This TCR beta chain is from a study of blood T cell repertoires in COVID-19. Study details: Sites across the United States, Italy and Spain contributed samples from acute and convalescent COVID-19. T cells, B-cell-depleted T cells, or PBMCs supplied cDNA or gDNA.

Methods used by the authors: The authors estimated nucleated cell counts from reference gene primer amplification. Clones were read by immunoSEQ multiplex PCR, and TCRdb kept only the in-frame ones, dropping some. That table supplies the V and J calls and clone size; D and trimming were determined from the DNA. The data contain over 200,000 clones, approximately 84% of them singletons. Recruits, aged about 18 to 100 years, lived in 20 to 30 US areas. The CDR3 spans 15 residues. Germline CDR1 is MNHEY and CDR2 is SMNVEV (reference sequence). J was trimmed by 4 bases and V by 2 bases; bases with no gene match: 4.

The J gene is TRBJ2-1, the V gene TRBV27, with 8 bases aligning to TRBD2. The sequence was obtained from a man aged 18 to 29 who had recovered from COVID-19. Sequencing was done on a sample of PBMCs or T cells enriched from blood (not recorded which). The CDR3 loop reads CASSLRAGGYNEQFF. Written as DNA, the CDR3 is TGTGCCAGCAGTTTACGGGCGGGAGGATACAATGAGCAGTTCTTC.